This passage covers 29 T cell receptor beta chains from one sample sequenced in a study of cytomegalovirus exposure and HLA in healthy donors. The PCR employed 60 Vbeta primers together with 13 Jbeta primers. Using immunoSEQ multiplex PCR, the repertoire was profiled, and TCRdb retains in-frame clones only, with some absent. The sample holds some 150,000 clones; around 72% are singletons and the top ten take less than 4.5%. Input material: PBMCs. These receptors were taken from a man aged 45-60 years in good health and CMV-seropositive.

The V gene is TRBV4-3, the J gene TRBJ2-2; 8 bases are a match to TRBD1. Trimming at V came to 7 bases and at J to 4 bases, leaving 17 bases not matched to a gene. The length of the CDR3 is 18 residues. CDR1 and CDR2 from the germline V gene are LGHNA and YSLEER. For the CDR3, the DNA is TGCGCCAGCACCCCTTCCCAAACAGGGGGGCTCCGCACCGGGGAGCTGTTTTTT. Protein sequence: CASTPSQTGGLRTGELFF.

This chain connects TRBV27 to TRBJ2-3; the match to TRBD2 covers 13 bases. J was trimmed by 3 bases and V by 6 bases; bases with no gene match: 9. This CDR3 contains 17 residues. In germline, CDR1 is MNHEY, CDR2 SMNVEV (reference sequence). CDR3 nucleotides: TGTGCCAGCAGCCCGTTGGGACTAGCGGGGCAGACAGATACGCAGTATTTT. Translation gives CASSPLGLAGQTDTQYF.

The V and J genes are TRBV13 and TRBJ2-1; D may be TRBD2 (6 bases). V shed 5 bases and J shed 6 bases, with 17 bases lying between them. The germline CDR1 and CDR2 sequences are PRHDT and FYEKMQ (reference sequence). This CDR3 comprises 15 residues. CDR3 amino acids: CASSQGARESNEQFF. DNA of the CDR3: TGTGCCAGCAGCCAAGGGGCACGGGAGTCCAATGAGCAGTTCTTC.

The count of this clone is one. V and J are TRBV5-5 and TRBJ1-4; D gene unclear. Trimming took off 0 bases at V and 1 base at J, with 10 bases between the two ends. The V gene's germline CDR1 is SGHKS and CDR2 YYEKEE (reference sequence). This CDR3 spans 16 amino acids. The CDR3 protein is CASSLVFGGTNEKLFF. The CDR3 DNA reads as TGTGCCAGCAGCTTGGTCTTCGGAGGAACTAATGAAAAACTGTTTTTT.

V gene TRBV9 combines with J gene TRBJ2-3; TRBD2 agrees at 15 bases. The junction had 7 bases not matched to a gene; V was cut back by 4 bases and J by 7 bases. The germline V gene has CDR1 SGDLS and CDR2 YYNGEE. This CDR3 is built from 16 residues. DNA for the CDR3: TGTGCCAGCAGCCCCCGGACTAGCGGGGGGGCTAATACGCAGTATTTT. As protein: CASSPRTSGGANTQYF. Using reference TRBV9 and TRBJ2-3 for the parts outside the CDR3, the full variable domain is DSGVTQTPKHLITATGQRVTLRCSPRSGDLSVYWYQQSLDQGLQFLIQYYNGEERAKGNILERFSAQQFPDLHSELNLSSLELGDSALYFCASSPRTSGGANTQYFGPGTRLTVL.

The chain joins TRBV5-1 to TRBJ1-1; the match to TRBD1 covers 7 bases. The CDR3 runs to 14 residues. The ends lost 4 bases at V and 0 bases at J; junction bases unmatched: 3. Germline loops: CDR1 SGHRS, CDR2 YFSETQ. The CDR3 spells CASSQQGLNTEAFF. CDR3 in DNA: TGCGCCAGCAGCCAACAGGGGTTGAACACTGAAGCTTTCTTT.

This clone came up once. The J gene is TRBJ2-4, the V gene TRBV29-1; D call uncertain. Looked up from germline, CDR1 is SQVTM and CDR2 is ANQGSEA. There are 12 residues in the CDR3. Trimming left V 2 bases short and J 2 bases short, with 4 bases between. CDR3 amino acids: CSVEYPKNIQYF. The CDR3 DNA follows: TGCAGCGTTGAATATCCCAAAAACATTCAGTACTTC.

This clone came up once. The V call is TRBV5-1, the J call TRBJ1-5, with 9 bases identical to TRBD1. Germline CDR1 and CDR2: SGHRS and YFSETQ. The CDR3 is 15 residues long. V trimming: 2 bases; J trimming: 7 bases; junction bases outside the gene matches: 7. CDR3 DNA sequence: TGCGCCAGCAGCTTTACAGGGGGCGCGAGGCAGCCCCAGCATTTT. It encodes CASSFTGGARQPQHF.

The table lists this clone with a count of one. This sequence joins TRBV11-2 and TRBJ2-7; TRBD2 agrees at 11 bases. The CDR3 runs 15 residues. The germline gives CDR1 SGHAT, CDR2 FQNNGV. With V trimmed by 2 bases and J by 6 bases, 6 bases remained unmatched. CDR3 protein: CASSLTSGGSIEQYF. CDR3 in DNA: TGTGCCAGCAGCTTAACTAGCGGGGGATCCATCGAGCAGTACTTC.

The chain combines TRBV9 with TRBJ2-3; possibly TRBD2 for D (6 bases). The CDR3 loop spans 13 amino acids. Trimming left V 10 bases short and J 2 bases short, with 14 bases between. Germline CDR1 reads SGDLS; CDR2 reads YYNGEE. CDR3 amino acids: CASGRDFTDTQYF. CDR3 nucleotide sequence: TGTGCCTCGGGGCGGGATTTCACAGATACGCAGTATTTT.

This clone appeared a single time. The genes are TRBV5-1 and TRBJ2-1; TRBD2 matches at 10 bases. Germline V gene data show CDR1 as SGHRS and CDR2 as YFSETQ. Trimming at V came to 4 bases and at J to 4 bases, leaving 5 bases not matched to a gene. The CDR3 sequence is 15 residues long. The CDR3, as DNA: TGCGCCAGCAGCGCCGGACTAGCGGATTACAATGAGCAGTTCTTC. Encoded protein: CASSAGLADYNEQFF.

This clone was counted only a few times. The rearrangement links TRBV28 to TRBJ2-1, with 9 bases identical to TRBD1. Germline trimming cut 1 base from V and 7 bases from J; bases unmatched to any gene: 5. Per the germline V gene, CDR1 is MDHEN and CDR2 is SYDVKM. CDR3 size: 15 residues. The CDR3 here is CASSLYPGQGNEQFF. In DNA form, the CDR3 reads TGTGCCAGCAGTTTATACCCGGGACAGGGAAATGAGCAGTTCTTC.

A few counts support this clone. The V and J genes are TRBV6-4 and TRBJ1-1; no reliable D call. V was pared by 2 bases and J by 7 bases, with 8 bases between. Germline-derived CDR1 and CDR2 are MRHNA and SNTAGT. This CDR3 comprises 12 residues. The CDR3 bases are TGTGCCAGCAGTGACAGTAGAGGTGAAGCTTTCTTT. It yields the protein CASSDSRGEAFF.

Here the CDR3 reads CASSEQASTEAFF. The CDR3 nucleotides read TGTGCCAGCAGTGAACAGGCGTCCACTGAAGCTTTCTTT. V is TRBV6-4 and J is TRBJ1-1, with D tentatively TRBD1 (5 bases). The CDR3 runs 13 residues. Per germline, CDR1 MRHNA and CDR2 SNTAGT. The V gene lost 3 bases and the J gene lost 4 bases, with 9 bases spanning the gap.

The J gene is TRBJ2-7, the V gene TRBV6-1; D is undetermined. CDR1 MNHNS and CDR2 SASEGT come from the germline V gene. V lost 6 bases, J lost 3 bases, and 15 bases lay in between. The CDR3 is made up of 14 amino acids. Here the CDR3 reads CASSSGSALYEQYF. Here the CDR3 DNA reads TGTGCCAGCAGCTCAGGTTCTGCCCTCTACGAGCAGTACTTC.

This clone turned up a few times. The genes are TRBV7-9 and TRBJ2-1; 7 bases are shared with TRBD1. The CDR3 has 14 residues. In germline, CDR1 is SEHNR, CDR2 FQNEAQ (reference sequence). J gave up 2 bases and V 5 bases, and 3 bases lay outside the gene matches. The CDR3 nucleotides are TGTGCCAGCAGCCCCGGGACAGCCTACAATGAGCAGTTCTTC. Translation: CASSPGTAYNEQFF.

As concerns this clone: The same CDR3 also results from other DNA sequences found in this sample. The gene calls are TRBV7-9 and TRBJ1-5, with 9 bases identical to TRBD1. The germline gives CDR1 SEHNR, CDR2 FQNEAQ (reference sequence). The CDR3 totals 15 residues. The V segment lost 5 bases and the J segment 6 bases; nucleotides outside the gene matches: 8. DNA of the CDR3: TGTGCCAGCAGCCCCCCGGGACAGGGAAGTCAGCCCCAGCATTTT. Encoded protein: CASSPPGQGSQPQHF. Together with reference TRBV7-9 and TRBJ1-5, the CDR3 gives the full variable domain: DTGVSQNPRHKITKRGQNVTFRCDPISEHNRLYWYRQTLGQGPEFLTYFQNEAQLEKSRLLSDRFSAERPKGSFSTLEIQRTEQGDSAMYLCASSPPGQGSQPQHFGDGTRLSIL.

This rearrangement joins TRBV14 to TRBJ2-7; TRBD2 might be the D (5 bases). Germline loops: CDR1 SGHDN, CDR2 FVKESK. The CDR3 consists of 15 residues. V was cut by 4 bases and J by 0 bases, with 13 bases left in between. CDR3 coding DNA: TGTGCCAGCAGCCTTCGGGATTCAAACTCCTACGAGCAGTACTTC. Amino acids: CASSLRDSNSYEQYF.

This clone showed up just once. The CDR3 DNA reads as TGTGCCAGCAGCGTAGCTTCTAGCGGGAGCGCGAACACCGGGGAGCTGTTTTTT. Its protein is CASSVASSGSANTGELFF. The rearrangement uses TRBV9 and TRBJ2-2; 10 bases align to TRBD2. Looked up from germline, CDR1 is SGDLS and CDR2 is YYNGEE. Trimming took 0 bases from V and 0 from J; bases not matched to a gene: 5. The CDR3 runs 18 residues.

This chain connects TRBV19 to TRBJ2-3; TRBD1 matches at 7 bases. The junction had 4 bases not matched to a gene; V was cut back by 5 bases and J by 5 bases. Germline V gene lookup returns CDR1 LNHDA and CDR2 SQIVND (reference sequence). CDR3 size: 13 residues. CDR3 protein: CASSVTGVDTQYF. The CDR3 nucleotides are TGTGCCAGTAGTGTAACAGGGGTAGATACGCAGTATTTT.

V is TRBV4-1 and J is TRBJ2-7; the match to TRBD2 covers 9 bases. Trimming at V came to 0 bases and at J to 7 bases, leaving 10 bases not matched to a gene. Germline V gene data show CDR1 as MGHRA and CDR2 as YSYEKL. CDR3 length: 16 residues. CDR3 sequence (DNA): TGCGCCAGCAGCCAAGAACGGCGGGGGGGCCTAGGAGAGCAGTACTTC. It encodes CASSQERRGGLGEQYF.

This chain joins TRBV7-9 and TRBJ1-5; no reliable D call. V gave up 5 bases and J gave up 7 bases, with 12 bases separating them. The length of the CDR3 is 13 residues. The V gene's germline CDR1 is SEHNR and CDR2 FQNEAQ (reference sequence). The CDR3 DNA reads TGTGCCAGCAGCCTCGGGTGGGAGCAGCCCCAGCATTTT. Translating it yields CASSLGWEQPQHF.

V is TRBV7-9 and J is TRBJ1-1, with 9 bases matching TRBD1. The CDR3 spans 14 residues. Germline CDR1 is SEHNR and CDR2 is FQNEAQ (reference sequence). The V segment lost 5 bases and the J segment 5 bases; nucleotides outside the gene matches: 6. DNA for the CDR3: TGTGCCAGCAGCGTACAGGGGGCATGGACTGAAGCTTTCTTT. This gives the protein CASSVQGAWTEAFF.

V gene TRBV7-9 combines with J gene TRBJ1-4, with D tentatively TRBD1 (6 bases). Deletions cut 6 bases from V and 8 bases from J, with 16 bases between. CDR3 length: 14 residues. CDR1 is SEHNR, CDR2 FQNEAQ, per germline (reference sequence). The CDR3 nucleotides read TGTGCCAGCAGGGATCAGGGGTTGGAGGAAAAACTGTTTTTT. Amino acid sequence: CASRDQGLEEKLFF.

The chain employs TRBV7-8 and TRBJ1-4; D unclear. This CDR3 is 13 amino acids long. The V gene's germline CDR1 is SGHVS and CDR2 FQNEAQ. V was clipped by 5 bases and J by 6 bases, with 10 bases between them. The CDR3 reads CASSRGIDEKLFF. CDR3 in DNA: TGTGCCAGCAGCCGAGGGATAGATGAAAAACTGTTTTTT.

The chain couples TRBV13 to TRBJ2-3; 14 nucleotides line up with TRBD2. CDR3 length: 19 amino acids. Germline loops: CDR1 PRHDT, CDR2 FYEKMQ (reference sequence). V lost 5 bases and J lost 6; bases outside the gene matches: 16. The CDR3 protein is CASSHHTTSGRARGDTQYF. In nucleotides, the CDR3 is TGTGCCAGCAGCCATCATACGACTAGCGGGAGGGCCCGGGGGGATACGCAGTATTTT.

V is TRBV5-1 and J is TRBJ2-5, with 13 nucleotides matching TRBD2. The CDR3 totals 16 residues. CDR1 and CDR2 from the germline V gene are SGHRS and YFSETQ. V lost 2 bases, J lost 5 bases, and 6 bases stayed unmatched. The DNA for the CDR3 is TGCGCCAGCAGCTTAGGGGGGACTAGCGGGACGGAGACCCAGTACTTC. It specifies CASSLGGTSGTETQYF.

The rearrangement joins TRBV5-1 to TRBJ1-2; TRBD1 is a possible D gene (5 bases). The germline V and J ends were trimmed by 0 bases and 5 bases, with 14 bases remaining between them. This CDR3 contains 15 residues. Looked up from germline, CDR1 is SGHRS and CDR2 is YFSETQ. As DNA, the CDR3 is TGCGCCAGCAGCTTGGCGTCGGGGGTGAAGTATGGCTACACCTTC. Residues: CASSLASGVKYGYTF. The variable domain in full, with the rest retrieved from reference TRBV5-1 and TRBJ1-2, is KAGVTQTPRYLIKTRGQQVTLSCSPISGHRSVSWYQQTPGQGLQFLFEYFSETQRNKGNFPGRFSGRQFSNSRSEMNVSTLELGDSALYLCASSLASGVKYGYTFGSGTRLTVV.

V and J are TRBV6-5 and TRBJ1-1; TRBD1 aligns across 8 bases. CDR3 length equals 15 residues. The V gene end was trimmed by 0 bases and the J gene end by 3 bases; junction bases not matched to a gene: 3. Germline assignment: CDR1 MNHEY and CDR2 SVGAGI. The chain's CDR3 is CASSYSNRGYTEAFF. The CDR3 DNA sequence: TGTGCCAGCAGTTACTCCAACAGGGGGTACACTGAAGCTTTCTTT.